The 17 T cell receptor beta chains listed next were all sequenced from one sample in a study of T cell clonality in common variable immunodeficiency. The study's findings and limits: Common variable immunodeficiency TCR beta sequences reportedly had fewer deletions and N-nucleotide insertions.

The antigens of these receptors remain unknown. Method: immunoSEQ multiplex PCR; TCRdb's copy keeps in-frame clones and lacks some. This sample has approximately 35,000 clones, each found more than once. The source material was peripheral blood mononuclear cells. The receptors here all came from a human donor with common variable immunodeficiency.

This clone was seen ten or more times. The read stops 3 residues short of the end of the CDR3; the missing end is completed from the germline J gene. V and J are TRBV20-1 and TRBJ2-1; D is unresolved. Between the trimmed V and J ends, which lost 3 bases and 7 bases, there was a span of 10 bases. Germline CDR1 is DFQATT and CDR2 is SNEGSKA (reference sequence). This CDR3 is 12 amino acids long. The CDR3 reads CSASTGANEQFF. The sequenced part of the CDR3 DNA is TGCAGTGCTAGCACGGGTGCAAATGAG.

This clone was observed a few times. The read finishes 3 residues shy of the CDR3 end, and the germline J gene is used to complete it. The chain combines TRBV7-6 with TRBJ1-2; 10 positions match TRBD1. The CDR3 sequence is 13 residues long. The V gene end was trimmed by 6 bases and the J gene end by 7 bases; junction bases not matched to a gene: 5. The germline gives CDR1 SGHVS, CDR2 FNYEAQ. The CDR3 is CASRRDRGGGYTF. The sequenced CDR3 bases are TGTGCCAGCAGACGGGACAGGGGAGGTGGC.

Concerning this clone itself: The read ends 3 residues shy of where the CDR3 ends; the end is completed using the germline J gene. The rearrangement joins TRBV5-1 to TRBJ2-5; 10 bases fit TRBD1. CDR3 length: 15 amino acids. The J segment lost 6 bases and the V segment lost 2 bases, leaving 7 bases of the junction unmatched. Germline CDR1 reads SGHRS; CDR2 reads YFSETQ. CDR3 in amino acids: CASSLGQGGYQTQYF. Partial CDR3 DNA: TGCGCCAGCAGCTTAGGACAGGGGGGCTATCAGACC.

By sample share, this clone is medium-sized (0.01 to 0.1%). The sequence runs out 3 residues before the end of the CDR3; the remainder is reconstructed from the germline J gene. This rearrangement joins TRBV29-1 to TRBJ1-2; TRBD1 might be the D (5 bases). Trimming left V 0 bases short and J 4 bases short, with 15 bases between. CDR3 length: 15 amino acids. Germline assignment: CDR1 SQVTM and CDR2 ANQGSEA. The CDR3 region is CSVEDRTRSGYGYTF. CDR3 bases read: TGCAGCGTTGAAGATCGGACACGGAGTGGCTATGGC.

Turning to this clone: The missing CDR3 end, 3 residues past where the read stops, is filled in from the germline J gene. The chain joins TRBV19 to TRBJ1-5, with D possibly being TRBD1 (6 bases). The ends were cut back, 3 bases at V and 0 bases at J, with 15 bases in the middle. Germline CDR1 and CDR2: LNHDA and SQIVND (reference sequence). CDR3 length equals 17 residues. Here the CDR3 reads CASSIRVRGDSNQPQHF. The covered CDR3 bases are TGTGCCAGTAGTATTCGGGTCAGGGGCGATAGCAATCAGCCC.

Notes on this clone: The read halts 3 residues ahead of the CDR3 end, with the missing end drawn from the germline J gene. V is TRBV2 and J is TRBJ2-1; 13 nucleotides line up with TRBD2. Looked up from germline, CDR1 is SNHLY and CDR2 is FYNNEI. The CDR3 is made up of 18 amino acids. V was clipped by 3 bases and J by 0 bases; unmatched bases: 5. CDR3 protein: CASSDPGLAGSSYNEQFF. The sequenced part of the CDR3 DNA is TGTGCCAGCAGTGACCCGGGACTAGCGGGAAGCTCCTACAATGAG.

This clone occurred a few times. The read ends 3 residues early relative to the CDR3; the germline J gene fills the gap. J is TRBJ1-1 and V is TRBV19; 7 bases fit TRBD1. Germline trimming cut 1 base from V and 3 bases from J; bases unmatched to any gene: 11. CDR1 is LNHDA and CDR2 is SQIVND in the germline V gene (reference sequence). This CDR3 has 17 amino acids. Incomplete CDR3 DNA: TGTGCCAGTAGTATAGGGGCGGGCAGGGGGTTGGACACTGAA. This translates into CASSIGAGRGLDTE. The full CDR3 reads CASSIGAGRGLDTEAFF.

The table lists this clone with a few counts. The CDR3 extends 3 residues past the end of the read, so its final part is completed from the germline J gene. V is TRBV20-1 and J is TRBJ2-7, with 11 bases lining up with TRBD2. From germline, CDR1 is DFQATT and CDR2 SNEGSKA (reference sequence). V lost 5 bases and J lost 6; bases outside the gene matches: 9. CDR3 length: 14 amino acids. This chain's CDR3 is CSAPSGTSGREQYF. The DNA read from the CDR3 is TGCAGTGCTCCCTCCGGGACTAGCGGACGCGAG.

This clone was picked up a small number of times. The CDR3 goes on 3 residues after the read ends, and that part is filled in from the germline J gene. The V gene is TRBV7-6, the J gene TRBJ1-5; TRBD1 might be the D (6 bases). Germline CDR1 and CDR2: SGHVS and FNYEAQ. The CDR3 spans 16 residues. Deletions cut 2 bases from V and 6 bases from J, with 17 bases between. This CDR3 is CASSLSSQGSTQPQHF. Partial CDR3 DNA: TGTGCCAGCAGCTTATCATCACAGGGTTCGACTCAGCCC.

In its sample, this clone was seen many times. The read ends 3 residues early relative to the CDR3; the germline J gene fills the gap. This chain uses TRBV7-8 with TRBJ2-5; D not resolved. The CDR3 is made up of 14 amino acids. Per the germline V gene, CDR1 is SGHVS and CDR2 is FQNEAQ. The V gene lost 7 bases and the J gene lost 2 bases, with 14 bases spanning the gap. CDR3 DNA (partial): TGTGCCAGCAAAACTTTAGGGTGGCAAGAGACC. Translation gives CASKTLGWQET. The CDR3 as a whole reads CASKTLGWQETQYF.

Remarks on this clone: Read sequence stops 3 residues before the CDR3 end, and the germline J gene provides the missing end. The chain is built from TRBV11-3 and TRBJ1-1; 8 bases fit TRBD1. The CDR3 extends over 14 amino acids. Looked up from germline, CDR1 is SGHNT and CDR2 is YENEEA. The ends lost 6 bases at V and 0 bases at J; junction bases unmatched: 3. CDR3 bases read: TGTGCCAGCAGAGGGACAGGAATGAACACTGAA. Its translation is CASRGTGMNTE. The whole CDR3 protein reads CASRGTGMNTEAFF. Together with reference TRBV11-3 and TRBJ1-1, the CDR3 gives the full variable domain: EAGVVQSPRYKIIEKKQPVAFWCNPISGHNTLYWYLQNLGQGPELLIRYENEEAVDDSQLPKDRFSAERLKGVDSTLKIQPAELGDSAVYLCASRGTGMNTEAFFGQGTRLTVV.

The sample holds many counts of this clone. CDR3 in amino acids: CASRVAAADTQYF. The sequenced part of the CDR3 DNA is TGTGCCAGCAGAGTAGCAGCTGCGGATACG. This chain joins TRBV11-2 and TRBJ2-3; D gene uncertain. The CDR3 end lies 3 residues beyond the end of the read and is filled in from the germline J gene. The CDR3 runs 13 residues. The germline gives CDR1 SGHAT, CDR2 FQNNGV. Deletions cut 6 bases from V and 6 bases from J, with 13 bases between.

This clone occurred a few times. Compared with germline, one end of the junction differs, possibly owing to a read error. The sequenced CDR3 bases are TGTGCCATCAGTGACAGCGGCTACGAG. Amino acids: CAISDSGYE. The entire CDR3 is CAISDSGYEQYF. This chain uses TRBV6-4 with TRBJ2-7; D is tentatively TRBD1 or TRBD2 (5 bases each). With the read ending 3 residues before the CDR3 end, the germline J gene is used to fill in that end. The CDR3 consists of 12 residues. Germline CDR1 MRHNA, CDR2 SNTAGT.

This clone was counted at least ten times. The sequenced fragment ends 3 residues before the CDR3 boundary, so the rest is inferred from the germline J gene. The chain uses TRBV19 and TRBJ1-2; 10 nucleotides align to TRBD1. This CDR3 has 15 residues. Trimming removed 1 base from V and 5 bases from J; junction bases left unmatched: 4. Per the germline V gene, CDR1 is LNHDA and CDR2 is SQIVND (reference sequence). The CDR3 reads CASSIGGTGVYGYTF. CDR3 DNA, as far as it was read: TGTGCCAGTAGTATAGGGGGGACAGGGGTTTATGGC.

In its sample, this clone was seen many times. The sequence runs out 3 residues before the end of the CDR3; the remainder is reconstructed from the germline J gene. V gene TRBV18 combines with J gene TRBJ2-3, with a possible D match to TRBD2 (5 bases). This CDR3 contains 12 residues. Trimming stripped 11 bases from V and 0 bases from J, with 9 bases between. Germline CDR1 reads KGHSH; CDR2 reads LQKENI. CDR3 region: CAVRTSTDTQYF. CDR3 bases read: TGTGCCGTACGGACTAGCACAGATACG.

The sample holds a few counts of this clone. The CDR3 end lies 3 residues beyond the end of the read and is filled in from the germline J gene. V usage is TRBV2 and J usage is TRBJ2-5; 11 nucleotides match TRBD1. CDR3 length equals 14 residues. In germline, CDR1 is SNHLY, CDR2 FYNNEI. V lost 4 bases to trimming and J lost 6 bases; unmatched junction nucleotides: 4. The CDR3 protein is CASSGGTGGKTQYF. The CDR3 DNA, read in part, is TGTGCCAGCAGTGGCGGGACAGGGGGTAAGACC.

Comment on this clone: The read ends 3 residues before the CDR3 terminus; that terminus is restored from the germline J gene. The rearrangement links TRBV29-1 to TRBJ2-3; TRBD2 aligns across 11 bases. The germline CDR1 and CDR2 sequences are SQVTM and ANQGSEA. The CDR3 consists of 15 residues. V lost 7 bases to trimming and J lost 5 bases; unmatched junction nucleotides: 11. The CDR3 protein is CSASTGTSGGDTQYF. The CDR3 bases that were read are TGCAGCGCGAGTACCGGGACTAGCGGTGGAGATACG.